The clone carrying this TCR beta chain has more than one count but fewer than ten. The target antigen is unknown. With a J-beta primer mix and a sample-barcoded 5' primer, a second PCR ran about 7 to 12 cycles. A single record per CDR3 protein comes from TCRdb applying MiXCR to the 5' RACE reads. The sample contains 1,300,000 or so distinct CDR3 sequences, 59% of which appear only once. These data are taken from a study of blood T cells in healthy people across ages. Study-wide context: The capture of about one barcoded beta molecule per two T cells was achieved by template switching.

Overall study findings and caveats: Donor CMV status, an unknown factor, possibly confounded changes in expanded clonotypes. Any conclusive comparison of naive versus antigen-experienced cells was prevented by using unsorted PBMCs. A strong correlation was found between TCR beta diversity and the percentage of naive T cells.

This CDR3 has 13 amino acids. The germline V gene encodes CDR1 SQVTM and CDR2 ANQGSEA. J lost 3 bases, V lost 4 bases, and 6 bases had no gene match. The sample comprised blood. The chain is built from TRBV29-1 and TRBJ2-7; 7 bases match TRBD2. The clonotype originates from a man in his late teens or twenties in good health. As DNA, the CDR3 is TGCAGCGTTGTAGGGGAGGGCCGCTACGAGCAGTACTTC. This gives the protein CSVVGEGRYEQYF.